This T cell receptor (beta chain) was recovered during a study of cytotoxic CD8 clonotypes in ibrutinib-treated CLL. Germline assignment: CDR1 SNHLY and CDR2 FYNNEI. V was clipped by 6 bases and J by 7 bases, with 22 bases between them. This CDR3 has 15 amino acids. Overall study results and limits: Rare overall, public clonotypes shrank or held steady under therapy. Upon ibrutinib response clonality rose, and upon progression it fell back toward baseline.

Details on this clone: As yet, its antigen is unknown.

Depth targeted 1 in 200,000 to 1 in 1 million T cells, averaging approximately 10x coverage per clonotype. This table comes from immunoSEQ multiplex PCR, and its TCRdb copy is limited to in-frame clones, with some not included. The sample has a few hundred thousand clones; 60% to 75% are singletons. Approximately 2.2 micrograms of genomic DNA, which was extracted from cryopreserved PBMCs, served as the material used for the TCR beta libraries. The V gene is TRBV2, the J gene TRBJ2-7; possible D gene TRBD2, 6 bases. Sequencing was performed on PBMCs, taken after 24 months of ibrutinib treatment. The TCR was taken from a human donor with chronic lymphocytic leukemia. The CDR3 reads CASRDPGTRAVEQYF. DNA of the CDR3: TGTGCCAGCAGGGACCCCGGGACTCGAGCGGTGGAGCAGTACTTC.